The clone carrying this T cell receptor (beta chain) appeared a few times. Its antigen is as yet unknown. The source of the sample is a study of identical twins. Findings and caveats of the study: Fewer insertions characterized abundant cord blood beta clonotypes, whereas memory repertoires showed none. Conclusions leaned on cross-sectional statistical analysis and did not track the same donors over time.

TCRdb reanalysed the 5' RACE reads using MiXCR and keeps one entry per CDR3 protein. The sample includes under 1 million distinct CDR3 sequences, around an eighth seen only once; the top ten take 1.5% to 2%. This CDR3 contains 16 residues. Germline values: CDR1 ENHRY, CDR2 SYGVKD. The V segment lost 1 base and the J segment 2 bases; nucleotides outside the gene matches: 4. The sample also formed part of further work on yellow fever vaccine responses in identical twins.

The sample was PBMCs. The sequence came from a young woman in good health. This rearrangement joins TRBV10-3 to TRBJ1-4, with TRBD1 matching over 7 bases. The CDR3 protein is CAISEFETGTNEKLFF. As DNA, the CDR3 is TGTGCCATCAGTGAGTTCGAGACAGGGACTAATGAAAAACTGTTTTTT.